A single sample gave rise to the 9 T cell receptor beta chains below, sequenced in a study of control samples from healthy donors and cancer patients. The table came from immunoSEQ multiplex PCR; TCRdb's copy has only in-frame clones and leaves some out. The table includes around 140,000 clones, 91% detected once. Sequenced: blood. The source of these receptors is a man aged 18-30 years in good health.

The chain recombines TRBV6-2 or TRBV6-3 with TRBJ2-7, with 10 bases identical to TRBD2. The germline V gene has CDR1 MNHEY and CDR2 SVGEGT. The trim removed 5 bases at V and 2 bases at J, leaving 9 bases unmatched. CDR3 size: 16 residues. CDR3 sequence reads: CASSLLAGALAYEQYF. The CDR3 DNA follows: TGTGCCAGCAGTCTCCTAGCGGGGGCCCTGGCCTACGAGCAGTACTTC.

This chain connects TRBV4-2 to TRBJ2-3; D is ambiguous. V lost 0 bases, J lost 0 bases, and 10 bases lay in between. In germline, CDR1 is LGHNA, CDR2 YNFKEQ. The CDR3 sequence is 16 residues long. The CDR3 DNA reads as TGTGCCAGCAGCCAAGAAGGTGGGATGAGCACAGATACGCAGTATTTT. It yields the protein CASSQEGGMSTDTQYF.

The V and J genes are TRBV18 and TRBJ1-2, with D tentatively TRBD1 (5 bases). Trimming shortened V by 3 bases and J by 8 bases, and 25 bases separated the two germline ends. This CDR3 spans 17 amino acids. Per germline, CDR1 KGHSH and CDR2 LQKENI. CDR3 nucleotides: TGTGCCAGCTCACCCTTGACAGTGGGGACTTCTACGGACGGCTACACCTTC. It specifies CASSPLTVGTSTDGYTF.

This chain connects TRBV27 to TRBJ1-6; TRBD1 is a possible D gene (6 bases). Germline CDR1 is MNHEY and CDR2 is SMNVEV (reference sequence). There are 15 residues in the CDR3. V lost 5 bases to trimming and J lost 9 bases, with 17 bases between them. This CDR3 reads CASSPITGLGSPLHF. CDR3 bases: TGTGCCAGCAGTCCCATTACAGGGTTAGGTTCACCCCTCCACTTT.

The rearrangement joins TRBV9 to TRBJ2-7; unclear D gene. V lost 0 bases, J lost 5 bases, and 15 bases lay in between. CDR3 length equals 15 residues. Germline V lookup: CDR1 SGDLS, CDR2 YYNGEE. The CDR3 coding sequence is TGTGCCAGCAGCGTAGGGGCGGTTTTCAGCAACGAGCAGTACTTC. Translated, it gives CASSVGAVFSNEQYF. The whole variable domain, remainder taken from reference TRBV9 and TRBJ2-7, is DSGVTQTPKHLITATGQRVTLRCSPRSGDLSVYWYQQSLDQGLQFLIQYYNGEERAKGNILERFSAQQFPDLHSELNLSSLELGDSALYFCASSVGAVFSNEQYFGPGTRLTVT.

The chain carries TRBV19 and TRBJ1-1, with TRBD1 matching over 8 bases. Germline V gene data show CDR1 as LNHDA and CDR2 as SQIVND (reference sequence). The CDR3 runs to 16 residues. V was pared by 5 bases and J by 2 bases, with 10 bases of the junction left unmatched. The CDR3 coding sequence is TGTGCCAGTAGTCCTCGGACAGGGAGGGGCAACACTGAAGCTTTCTTT. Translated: CASSPRTGRGNTEAFF.

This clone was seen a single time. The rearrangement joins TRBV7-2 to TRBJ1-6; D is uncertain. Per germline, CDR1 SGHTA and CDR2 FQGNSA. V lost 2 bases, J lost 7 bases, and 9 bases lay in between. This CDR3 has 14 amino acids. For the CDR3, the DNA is TGTGCCAGCAGCTTATGGGGTCTCAATTCACCCCTCCACTTT. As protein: CASSLWGLNSPLHF.

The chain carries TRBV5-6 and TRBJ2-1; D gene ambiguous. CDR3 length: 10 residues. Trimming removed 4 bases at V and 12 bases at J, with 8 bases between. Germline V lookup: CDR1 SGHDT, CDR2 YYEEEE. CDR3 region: CASSLSGQFF. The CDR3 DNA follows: TGTGCCAGCAGCCTCTCGGGGCAGTTCTTC.

The CDR3 DNA sequence: TGTGCCAGCAGTGAAGGGGACAGGGGTCAGTACTTC. This codes for CASSEGDRGQYF. The rearrangement links TRBV2 to TRBJ2-7; 10 bases match TRBD1. V lost 1 base and J lost 10; bases outside the gene matches: 1. CDR3 size: 12 residues. Germline V gives CDR1 SNHLY, CDR2 FYNNEI.